The 11 T cell receptor beta chains below all came from one sample that was sequenced in a study of cytomegalovirus exposure and HLA in healthy donors. It was with 60 Vbeta and 13 Jbeta primers that the PCR ran. Data came from immunoSEQ multiplex PCR; TCRdb stores just in-frame clones and leaves some out. This sample has roughly 120,000 clones; about 80% occur once, and the top ten carry approximately 28%. The sample was PBMCs. Receptor source: a man aged 55 to 70 in good health and CMV-seropositive.

The gene calls are TRBV2 and TRBJ2-7, with D maybe TRBD1 (6 bases). The CDR3 spans 14 residues. Germline V gives CDR1 SNHLY, CDR2 FYNNEI. Trimming shortened V by 3 bases and J by 3 bases, and 12 bases separated the two germline ends. The CDR3 DNA reads TGTGCCAGCAGTGACCAGGGACAAGACTACGAGCAGTACTTC. Amino acid sequence: CASSDQGQDYEQYF.

This clone was recorded once. V gene TRBV5-1 combines with J gene TRBJ2-7; unclear D gene. There are 14 residues in the CDR3. Germline lookup yields CDR1 SGHRS and CDR2 YFSETQ. V shed 5 bases and J shed 7 bases, with 19 bases lying between them. The CDR3 reads CASRKGSSAFEQYF. The CDR3 DNA follows: TGCGCCAGCAGAAAAGGATCTTCAGCGTTTGAGCAGTACTTC.

In DNA, the CDR3 is TGCGCCAGCAGCCCTGGCCGGGTTGACAGGGGAAGTTACAATGAGCAGTTCTTC. Amino acid sequence: CASSPGRVDRGSYNEQFF. This sequence joins TRBV5-1 and TRBJ2-1, with 8 nucleotides matching TRBD1. The CDR3 loop spans 18 amino acids. V lost 4 bases and J lost 4; bases outside the gene matches: 16. Germline V gene sequence: CDR1 SGHRS, CDR2 YFSETQ. The full variable domain, its missing parts supplied by reference TRBV5-1 and TRBJ2-1, is KAGVTQTPRYLIKTRGQQVTLSCSPISGHRSVSWYQQTPGQGLQFLFEYFSETQRNKGNFPGRFSGRQFSNSRSEMNVSTLELGDSALYLCASSPGRVDRGSYNEQFFGPGTRLTVL.

This clone has just one count. The chain has TRBV15 and TRBJ1-5; the match to TRBD1 covers 8 bases. Germline V gene data show CDR1 as LNHNV and CDR2 as YYDKDF (reference sequence). The J segment lost 1 base and the V segment lost 5 bases, leaving 1 base of the junction unmatched. This CDR3 spans 14 amino acids. In nucleotides, the CDR3 is TGTGCCACCAGCTGGACAGGGAGCAATCAGCCCCAGCATTTT. Amino acid sequence: CATSWTGSNQPQHF.

The chain employs TRBV27 and TRBJ2-3; no clear D. Germline V gives CDR1 MNHEY, CDR2 SMNVEV (reference sequence). This CDR3 contains 12 residues. The V end was cut by 4 bases, the J end by 6 bases, with 8 bases between. Here the CDR3 reads CASSSPRDTQYF. CDR3 bases: TGTGCCAGCAGTTCTCCCCGGGATACGCAGTATTTT.

The J gene is TRBJ1-5, the V gene TRBV28; unclear D gene. Trimming removed 3 bases from V and 2 bases from J, with 8 bases in between. The germline V gene encodes CDR1 MDHEN and CDR2 SYDVKM. CDR3 length: 14 residues. The CDR3 loop is CASSFPVGNQPQHF. Here the CDR3 DNA reads TGTGCCAGCAGTTTCCCCGTAGGCAATCAGCCCCAGCATTTT.

This chain links TRBV28 with TRBJ1-6; D call uncertain. The germline V gene has CDR1 MDHEN and CDR2 SYDVKM. The ends were cut back, 7 bases at V and 6 bases at J, with 19 bases in the middle. The CDR3 length is 16 residues. CDR3 protein: CASIAGREGLNSPLHF. The CDR3, as DNA: TGTGCCAGCATCGCGGGGAGGGAAGGACTTAATTCACCCCTCCACTTT.

V usage is TRBV30 and J usage is TRBJ1-2; 9 bases agree with TRBD1. CDR3 length: 13 residues. The V gene end was trimmed by 2 bases and the J gene end by 4 bases; junction bases not matched to a gene: 2. The germline CDR1 and CDR2 sequences are GTSNPN and SVGIG (reference sequence). CDR3: CAWSPDRGYGYTF. CDR3 bases: TGTGCCTGGAGTCCGGACAGGGGCTATGGCTACACCTTC. The full variable domain, in which reference TRBV30 and TRBJ1-2 provide the parts outside the CDR3, is SQTIHQWPATLVQPVGSPLSLECTVEGTSNPNLYWYRQAAGRGLQLLFYSVGIGQISSEVPQNLSASRPQDRQFILSSKKLLLSDSGFYLCAWSPDRGYGYTFGSGTRLTVV.

The chain has TRBV6-1 and TRBJ1-4, with D tentatively TRBD1 (6 bases). The CDR3 runs 15 residues. The germline V gene has CDR1 MNHNS and CDR2 SASEGT. V lost 6 bases and J lost 5, with 16 bases in between. The CDR3 DNA reads TGTGCCAGCAGAACCTCCGGGACAAGAAATGAAAAACTGTTTTTT. As protein: CASRTSGTRNEKLFF.

The chain combines TRBV5-1 with TRBJ2-5; TRBD2 matches 7 bases. The DNA matches TRBJ2-7 better at its end, which makes the J call doubtful. This CDR3 spans 15 amino acids. Germline CDR1 SGHRS, CDR2 YFSETQ. The CDR3 DNA is TGCGCCAGCAGCTTGGATCGGCGGGGGAGCTACGAGCAGTACTTC. Translation: CASSLDRRGSYEQYF.

This clone was seen a handful of times. V is TRBV14 and J is TRBJ1-4; no clear D. The CDR3 is 15 amino acids. Germline-derived CDR1 and CDR2 are SGHDN and FVKESK. V was pared by 2 bases and J by 0 bases, with 7 bases between. The CDR3 DNA follows: TGTGCCAGCAGCCAAACATCTTCAACTAATGAAAAACTGTTTTTT. Amino acid sequence: CASSQTSSTNEKLFF.